These 14 T cell receptor beta chains came from one sample sequenced in a study of T cell responses to AZD1222 COVID-19 vaccine (TCRdb year 2021). Receptors were amplified or captured by the immunoSEQ multiplex PCR assay. The table was pulled from immuneACCESS by TCRdb, which kept in-frame rearrangements only. Such tables lose some clones; where checked, under half of the loss comes from unresolved V genes, and the rest has no known cause. The sample includes hundreds of thousands of clones, with 85% to 95% observed a single time. About 1% of the sample is taken by the ten largest. The label giving this sample's time point can be read as: baseline before first vaccination. The sample's treatment or condition, from its label and the paper: meningococcal conjugate vaccine given as trial control. Sequencing was performed on peripheral blood, taken on day 0 of MenACWY control vaccination. These receptors all come from an adult in good health.

This chain uses TRBV5-1 with TRBJ2-1; 7 bases are a match to TRBD1. Germline V lookup: CDR1 SGHRS, CDR2 YFSETQ. Germline trimming cut 0 bases from V and 3 bases from J; bases unmatched to any gene: 3. This CDR3 is built from 15 residues. The CDR3: CASSLDGTVYNEQFF. For the CDR3, the DNA is TGCGCCAGCAGCTTGGACGGGACAGTCTACAATGAGCAGTTCTTC.

The chain employs TRBV10-3 and TRBJ1-1; D perhaps matches TRBD1 (5 bases). V dropped 4 bases and J dropped 2 bases, with 8 bases sitting between them. CDR1 is ENHRY, CDR2 SYGVKD, per germline. The CDR3 extends over 13 amino acids. In DNA form, the CDR3 reads TGTGCCATCAGTGGGGGGGTAAACACTGAAGCTTTCTTT. Residues: CAISGGVNTEAFF.

The chain couples TRBV7-6 to TRBJ1-4; D remains unclear. V dropped 5 bases and J dropped 3 bases, with 13 bases sitting between them. The CDR3 has 15 residues. Germline CDR1 is SGHVS and CDR2 is FNYEAQ. CDR3 amino acids: CASSLSRASNEKLFF. The CDR3 region has the DNA TGTGCCAGCAGCCTAAGCCGGGCCTCTAATGAAAAACTGTTTTTT.

This clone was seen once. The DNA for the CDR3 is TGTGCCAGCTCAGCGGCGGAGAACACTGAAGCTTTCTTT. This codes for CASSAAENTEAFF. V and J are TRBV18 and TRBJ1-1; unclear D gene. The length of the CDR3 is 13 residues. V was pared by 5 bases and J by 1 base, with 8 bases between. The germline V gene encodes CDR1 KGHSH and CDR2 LQKENI.

The chain carries TRBV2 and TRBJ2-2, with D tentatively TRBD2 (5 bases). Germline V gene data show CDR1 as SNHLY and CDR2 as FYNNEI. This CDR3 comprises 15 residues. V lost 2 bases to trimming and J lost 3 bases, with 10 bases between them. The CDR3 bases are TGTGCCAGCAGTGAAAGGCGAGGGCACACCGGGGAGCTGTTTTTT. This encodes CASSERRGHTGELFF.

This rearrangement joins TRBV9 to TRBJ2-7; D is uncertain. The germline V gene encodes CDR1 SGDLS and CDR2 YYNGEE. Trimming took 4 bases from V and 1 from J, leaving 12 bases between them. The CDR3 length is 14 residues. The CDR3, as DNA: TGTGCCAGCAGCCCAAGCCTAGATTCCTACGAGCAGTACTTC. Protein product: CASSPSLDSYEQYF.

This clone was observed a single time. The chain joins TRBV5-1 to TRBJ2-7, with 10 bases lining up with TRBD1. Germline-derived CDR1 and CDR2 are SGHRS and YFSETQ. The CDR3 extends over 15 amino acids. V lost 0 bases to trimming and J lost 2 bases; unmatched junction nucleotides: 2. This CDR3 is CASSLGQGAAYEQYF. CDR3 bases: TGCGCCAGCAGCTTGGGACAGGGGGCGGCCTACGAGCAGTACTTC.

The chain combines TRBV5-1 with TRBJ2-7; 13 bases agree with TRBD2. Trimming removed 4 bases from V and 1 base from J; junction bases left unmatched: 11. The V gene's germline CDR1 is SGHRS and CDR2 YFSETQ. This CDR3 contains 18 residues. For the CDR3, the DNA is TGCGCCAGCAGCATGGGACTAGCGGGGACCTTTAATTCCTACGAGCAGTACTTC. Protein: CASSMGLAGTFNSYEQYF. The variable domain in full, with the rest retrieved from reference TRBV5-1 and TRBJ2-7, is KAGVTQTPRYLIKTRGQQVTLSCSPISGHRSVSWYQQTPGQGLQFLFEYFSETQRNKGNFPGRFSGRQFSNSRSEMNVSTLELGDSALYLCASSMGLAGTFNSYEQYFGPGTRLTVT.

Only a few counts were recorded for this clone. The chain couples TRBV18 to TRBJ2-2; 10 bases fit TRBD1. The CDR3 runs 15 residues. Germline CDR1 reads KGHSH; CDR2 reads LQKENI. Trimming cost V 4 bases and J 5 bases; bases outside gene matches: 4. CDR3 sequence: CASSHLDRGTGELFF. The CDR3 DNA follows: TGTGCCAGCTCACATTTGGACAGGGGGACCGGGGAGCTGTTTTTT.

Comments on this clone: Relative to the germline gene, one junction end is altered; a read error may explain this. This chain joins TRBV3-1 (or the pseudogene TRBV3-2) and TRBJ2-5; 9 bases agree with TRBD2. Germline assignment: CDR1 LGHDT and CDR2 YNNKEL (reference sequence). The CDR3 consists of 18 residues. The CDR3 nucleotides read TGTGCCAGCAGCGAAGAAGGGACTAGCAATTGGGGTCGGGAGACCCAGTACTTC. Translation: CASSEEGTSNWGRETQYF.

The rearrangement links TRBV28 to TRBJ1-1; D call uncertain. Germline-derived CDR1 and CDR2 are MDHEN and SYDVKM. V was pared by 1 base and J by 8 bases, with 11 bases between. CDR3 length: 13 residues. The CDR3: CASSLSAPSEAFF. CDR3 DNA: TGTGCCAGCAGTTTATCGGCCCCATCCGAAGCTTTCTTT. Filled out from reference TRBV28 and TRBJ1-1, the complete variable domain reads DVKVTQSSRYLVKRTGEKVFLECVQDMDHENMFWYRQDPGLGLRLIYFSYDVKMKEKGDIPEGYSVSREKKERFSLILESASTNQTSMYLCASSLSAPSEAFFGQGTRLTVV.

The chain carries TRBV7-2 and TRBJ2-6, with 7 positions matching TRBD2. In germline, CDR1 is SGHTA, CDR2 FQGNSA. The junction had 9 bases not matched to a gene; V was cut back by 5 bases and J by 2 bases. The CDR3 contains 17 residues. The CDR3 nucleotides are TGTGCCAGCAGCCCGCTGGGGGGGGGAGCTGGGGCCAACGTCCTGACTTTC. It yields the protein CASSPLGGGAGANVLTF.

The J gene is TRBJ1-6, the V gene TRBV4-2; TRBD1 agrees at 10 bases. Trimming at V came to 0 bases and at J to 8 bases, leaving 4 bases not matched to a gene. This CDR3 is 16 amino acids long. Germline V lookup: CDR1 LGHNA, CDR2 YNFKEQ. The CDR3 nucleotides read TGTGCCAGCAGCCAAGATCCCGGGACAGGGGATTCACCCCTCCACTTT. Protein sequence: CASSQDPGTGDSPLHF.

This sequence joins TRBV2 and TRBJ2-3; a weak D match, TRBD2 (5 bases). The V and J ends lost 8 bases and 4 bases respectively, with 13 bases between them. The CDR3 has 13 amino acids. Germline-derived CDR1 and CDR2 are SNHLY and FYNNEI. The DNA of the CDR3 is TGTGCCAGCGGCGGGTCCCGTCCAGATACGCAGTATTTT. Translation: CASGGSRPDTQYF.